This record concerns one T cell receptor (beta chain) sequence. Its antigen remains unknown. The data were taken from a study of vaccination effects on CD4 cells after COVID-19. On day 10 of culture, CD4+ T cells were separated out. Vaccinated recipients, who were negative for nucleocapsid antibodies, had no history of SARS-CoV-2 infection. Germline CDR1 MNHEY, CDR2 SVGAGI. The V segment lost 6 bases and the J segment 1 base; nucleotides outside the gene matches: 2. The CDR3 loop spans 13 amino acids. Profiling relied on immunoSEQ multiplex PCR, and the TCRdb table lists in-frame clones only, not all of them. The sample shows about 39,000 clones, 82% of them seen only once.

The gene calls are TRBV6-5 and TRBJ1-2; TRBD1 agrees at 7 bases. The material was CD4+ T cells from PBMCs cultured without peptide, obtained before COVID-19 vaccination. This TCR came from a human donor who received a COVID-19 vaccine. The CDR3: CASRTGINYGYTF. In nucleotides, the CDR3 is TGTGCCAGCAGGACAGGGATTAACTATGGCTACACCTTC.